The 31 T cell receptor beta chains below were found in one sample sequenced in a study of tumor-infiltrating lymphocytes in primary liver carcinoma. The study extracted blood RNA from unsorted whole blood and also extracted germline DNA. A constant-region primer served to make TCR beta cDNA from approximately 490 ng total RNA. Three nested multiplex PCR rounds of slightly modified ARM-PCR generated TCR beta libraries. A C-beta reverse primer was combined with TRBV1-TRBV30 forward primers in the first two PCR rounds, and each round had about 10 cycles. TCRdb ran MiXCR on the multiplex PCR reads and lists one entry per CDR3 protein. The sample includes about 200,000 distinct CDR3 sequences, around 60% of them seen just once. Sequenced: peripheral blood. Source of these receptors: a woman aged 60-75 years with primary liver carcinoma and hepatitis B virus infection.

V gene TRBV6-2 or TRBV6-3 combines with J gene TRBJ2-5; no reliable D call. Looked up from germline, CDR1 is MNHEY and CDR2 is SVGEGT. CDR3 length: 12 amino acids. The germline V and J ends were trimmed by 11 bases and 2 bases, with 12 bases remaining between them. The DNA of the CDR3 is TGTGCCGGCCAAACTTTTCAAGAGACCCAGTACTTC. Its protein product is CAGQTFQETQYF.

The genes are TRBV18 and TRBJ1-5; 8 nucleotides match TRBD1. The V segment lost 2 bases and the J segment 6 bases; nucleotides outside the gene matches: 9. CDR3 length: 16 amino acids. The germline gives CDR1 KGHSH, CDR2 LQKENI. For the CDR3, the DNA is TGTGCCAGCTCACCAATGGCAGGGGGCATTGTTCAGCCCCAGCATTTT. It yields the protein CASSPMAGGIVQPQHF.

Of note for this clonotype: Germline and junction disagree at one end, which may indicate a read error. The chain has TRBV28 and TRBJ2-7; TRBD1 or TRBD2 may be the D gene (5 bases each). The CDR3 covers 14 residues. Germline V gene lookup returns CDR1 MDHEN and CDR2 SYDVKM. The CDR3 loop is CASSLWDGIYEQYF. Written as DNA, the CDR3 is TGTGCTAGCAGCTTATGGGACGGTATCTACGAGCAGTACTTC. Together with reference TRBV28 and TRBJ2-7, the CDR3 gives the full variable domain: DVKVTQSSRYLVKRTGEKVFLECVQDMDHENMFWYRQDPGLGLRLIYFSYDVKMKEKGDIPEGYSVSREKKERFSLILESASTNQTSMYLCASSLWDGIYEQYFGPGTRLTVT.

This clonotype was seen ten or more times. V is TRBV7-8 and J is TRBJ2-2, with a tentative D call TRBD2 (5 bases). From germline, CDR1 is SGHVS and CDR2 FQNEAQ. CDR3 length: 15 amino acids. V lost 5 bases and J 2 bases, leaving 12 bases between the germline ends. The CDR3 nucleotides read TGTGCCAGCAGCCATAGAGGGATAAACACCGGGGAGCTGTTTTTT. Protein sequence: CASSHRGINTGELFF.

This clonotype has only a few counts. V usage is TRBV28 and J usage is TRBJ2-3, with 12 bases aligning to TRBD2. J was trimmed by 1 base and V by 2 bases; bases with no gene match: 16. From germline, CDR1 is MDHEN and CDR2 SYDVKM. The CDR3 length is 21 residues. The CDR3 sequence: CASSLPSSTSGSPWGTDTQYF. For the CDR3, the DNA is TGTGCCAGCAGTTTACCCTCCTCGACTAGCGGGAGCCCCTGGGGCACAGATACGCAGTATTTT.

This clonotype has just one count. J is TRBJ1-5 and V is TRBV5-1, with 7 bases identical to TRBD1. J was trimmed by 7 bases and V by 3 bases; bases with no gene match: 7. The CDR3 consists of 14 residues. Germline lookup yields CDR1 SGHRS and CDR2 YFSETQ. Here the CDR3 reads CASSSGQPKQPQHF. As DNA, the CDR3 is TGCGCCAGCAGCTCGGGACAGCCAAAACAGCCCCAGCATTTT.

This clonotype was observed at least ten times. This rearrangement joins TRBV5-4 to TRBJ2-1, with 9 positions matching TRBD2. V shed 1 base and J 4 bases; nucleotides not matched to a gene: 6. The CDR3 spans 16 residues. Looked up from germline, CDR1 is SGHNT and CDR2 is YYREEE (reference sequence). The CDR3 spells CASSLKLAGGYNEQFF. The CDR3 region has the DNA TGTGCCAGCAGCTTGAAGCTGGCGGGAGGGTACAATGAGCAGTTCTTC.

V gene TRBV6-1 combines with J gene TRBJ2-7, with 8 bases identical to TRBD2. Germline V gives CDR1 MNHNS, CDR2 SASEGT. The CDR3 consists of 12 residues. CDR3 nucleotide sequence: TGTGTAAGCAGTCAGCGGGAGTACGAGCAGTACTTC. It codes for CVSSQREYEQYF.

V gene TRBV11-2 combines with J gene TRBJ2-1; D unresolved. Germline CDR1 is SGHAT and CDR2 is FQNNGV. The CDR3 totals 14 residues. Trimming cost V 7 bases and J 15 bases, with 25 bases left between them. The CDR3 reads CASNRQNGVEPRFF. The DNA of the CDR3 is TGTGCCAGCAACCGGCAGAATGGGGTAGAGCCGCGGTTCTTC.

This clonotype came up once. Germline is not matched at one junction end, which may reflect a read error. The V gene is TRBV5-1, the J gene TRBJ2-5, with unresolved D. The CDR3 is 15 residues long. Germline V lookup: CDR1 SGHRS, CDR2 YFSETQ. The CDR3 is CASSFSEQPQETQYF. The CDR3, as DNA: TGCGCCAGCAGCTTTTCTGAACAGCCCCAGGAGACCCAATACTTC.

On this clonotype: This may stem from a read error, because a much larger clone lies one nucleotide away. The chain links TRBV5-4 to TRBJ1-2; TRBD1 matches at 9 bases. Trimming removed 8 bases from V and 5 bases from J; junction bases left unmatched: 10. Germline-derived CDR1 and CDR2 are SGHNT and YYREEE (reference sequence). CDR3 length equals 14 residues. This chain's CDR3 is CARSPTGGMYGYTF. The CDR3 DNA reads as TGTGCCAGAAGCCCTACAGGGGGCATGTATGGCTACACCTTC.

This clonotype turned up a few times. The rearrangement joins TRBV6-2 or TRBV6-3 to TRBJ2-7; TRBD2 matches 7 bases. The length of the CDR3 is 17 residues. V dropped 6 bases and J dropped 2; count of bases not matched to a gene: 16. CDR1 MNHEY and CDR2 SVGEGT come from the germline V gene. The CDR3 is CASSPHASSGATYEQYF. The CDR3 DNA reads as TGTGCCAGCAGCCCCCATGCGTCGAGCGGGGCAACCTACGAGCAGTACTTC.

As to this clonotype: Since a much larger clone is just one base distant, this may be a read error. This chain connects TRBV10-3 to TRBJ2-1, with D perhaps matching TRBD2 (6 bases). Germline-derived CDR1 and CDR2 are ENHRY and SYGVKD. The CDR3 has 14 amino acids. V shed 5 bases and J shed 8 bases, with 16 bases lying between them. The CDR3 region is CAISPGLGRYEQFF. The CDR3 DNA is TGTGCCATCAGTCCGGGACTGGGCCGCTATGAGCAGTTCTTC.

A remark on this clonotype: Its ends do not fully match the called genes, so a read error is possible. The genes are TRBV11-2 and TRBJ2-7; D possibly corresponds to TRBD2 (6 bases). The CDR3 consists of 14 residues. Germline V gives CDR1 SGHAT, CDR2 FQNNGV. The CDR3 DNA is TGTACCAGCACCCTAGCGAGGGTTGGCTACGGGCAGTACTTC. Translated: CTSTLARVGYGQYF.

This chain joins TRBV24-1 and TRBJ1-1; possibly TRBD1 for D (5 bases). Germline V gene data show CDR1 as KGHDR and CDR2 as SFDVKD. This CDR3 comprises 13 residues. Trimming cost V 4 bases and J 10 bases, with 15 bases left between them. The CDR3: CATSETGNDGAFF. CDR3 coding DNA: TGTGCCACCAGTGAAACAGGAAACGACGGAGCTTTCTTT.

The chain recombines TRBV6-1 with TRBJ1-2, with a possible D match to TRBD1 (5 bases). The ends were cut back, 2 bases at V and 8 bases at J, with 27 bases in the middle. The CDR3 runs 18 residues. In germline, CDR1 is MNHNS, CDR2 SASEGT. The CDR3 here is CASSEIGERGAGLYGYTF. The CDR3 coding sequence is TGTGCCAGCAGTGAAATAGGAGAGCGGGGAGCGGGGCTCTACGGCTACACCTTC.

To note about this clonotype: The junction departs from the called germline gene at one end, perhaps through a read error. The chain couples TRBV5-1 to TRBJ2-3; D ambiguous. Germline-derived CDR1 and CDR2 are SGHRS and YFSETQ. CDR3 size: 17 residues. CDR3 DNA: TGCGCCTGCAGCTTGGTCCCGGGCACCACTAGCACAGATACGCAGTATTTT. Its protein product is CACSLVPGTTSTDTQYF.

This chain connects TRBV6-1 to TRBJ2-3, with TRBD2 identical over 9 bases. With V trimmed by 5 bases and J by 3 bases, 12 bases remained unmatched. Germline-derived CDR1 and CDR2 are MNHNS and SASEGT. The CDR3 is 17 amino acids. Here the CDR3 reads CASSLTRGLAGTDTQYF. CDR3 coding DNA: TGTGCCAGCAGTCTCACCCGAGGGCTAGCGGGAACAGATACGCAGTATTTT.

V gene TRBV5-1 combines with J gene TRBJ2-1, with 7 bases matching TRBD2. This CDR3 has 15 amino acids. Germline V gene lookup returns CDR1 SGHRS and CDR2 YFSETQ. V lost 5 bases and J lost 5; bases outside the gene matches: 10. The CDR3 spells CASRPLRSGNNEQFF. CDR3 nucleotides: TGCGCCAGCAGGCCCCTGAGGAGCGGGAACAATGAGCAGTTCTTC.

As for this clonotype: This may come from a read error, since a much larger clone is one base off. The chain uses TRBV6-6 and TRBJ1-1; no reliable D call. Trimming left V 5 bases short and J 4 bases short, with 20 bases between. Germline V gives CDR1 MNHNY, CDR2 SVGAGI (reference sequence). This CDR3 region has 16 residues. The CDR3 DNA reads TGTGCCAGCAGTCGGACCCTGATCCGGGTTGTCACTGAAGCTTTCTTT. Translation gives CASSRTLIRVVTEAFF.

About this clonotype itself: This CDR3 fails to terminate in the conserved phenylalanine or tryptophan, so it likely reflects a read error. The CDR3 coding sequence is TGTGCCAGCAGCTTAGTTTCCAATCAGCCTCAGCATCTT. Amino acid sequence: CASSLVSNQPQHL. The chain employs TRBV11-2 and TRBJ1-5; D is ambiguous. CDR1 and CDR2 from the germline V gene are SGHAT and FQNNGV. This CDR3 comprises 13 residues.

This clonotype has at least ten counts. The chain recombines TRBV10-3 with TRBJ2-2; D is uncertain. Germline CDR1 is ENHRY and CDR2 is SYGVKD. CDR3 length: 16 amino acids. Between the trimmed V and J ends, which lost 0 bases and 4 bases, there was a span of 12 bases. CDR3 loop: CAISESIFRSTGELFF. The CDR3, as DNA: TGTGCCATCAGTGAGTCGATATTCAGGTCCACCGGGGAGCTGTTTTTT.

In this sample, this clonotype is medium-sized. This chain links TRBV11-2 with TRBJ2-3, with D possibly matching TRBD2 (5 bases). CDR3 length: 15 amino acids. CDR1 SGHAT and CDR2 FQNNGV come from the germline V gene. V was cut by 10 bases and J by 5 bases, with 22 bases left in between. The chain's CDR3 is CATGEGQNGVDTQYF. CDR3 sequence (DNA): TGTGCCACCGGCGAGGGCCAGAATGGTGTAGATACGCAGTATTTT.

In this sample, this clonotype turned up a few times. This chain connects TRBV4-1 to TRBJ2-5; D may be TRBD1 or TRBD2 (5 bases each). The length of the CDR3 is 14 residues. Trimming removed 7 bases at V and 6 bases at J, with 18 bases between. The germline CDR1 and CDR2 sequences are MGHRA and YSYEKL. CDR3 DNA sequence: TGCGCCAGCAACCCCGGGGCGGTCGGGCAGACCCAGTACTTC. Translation gives CASNPGAVGQTQYF.

This clonotype was seen once. This may be a read error, as it is one base from a much larger clone. V gene TRBV4-1 combines with J gene TRBJ1-1, with 8 bases that match TRBD1. CDR3 length equals 15 residues. The germline V gene encodes CDR1 MGHRA and CDR2 YSYEKL. With 3 bases clipped from V and 4 bases from J, the junction kept 7 bases outside the gene matches. CDR3 in amino acids: CASSQSGGPSTEAFF. The CDR3 DNA is TGCGCCAGCAGCCAGTCAGGGGGCCCCAGCACTGAAGCTTTCTTT.

The V gene is TRBV6-6, the J gene TRBJ1-2; 9 nucleotides align to TRBD1. Germline loops: CDR1 MNHNY, CDR2 SVGAGI (reference sequence). The J segment lost 4 bases and the V segment lost 5 bases, leaving 17 bases of the junction unmatched. This CDR3 contains 18 residues. CDR3 amino acids: CASSKTTGTGTTSYGYTF. CDR3 DNA sequence: TGTGCCAGCAGTAAAACTACCGGGACAGGGACCACTAGCTATGGCTACACCTTC.

Regarding this clonotype: The junction departs from germline at one end; a sequencing error may be responsible. The chain carries TRBV29-1 and TRBJ2-1; D gene ambiguous. From germline, CDR1 is SQVTM and CDR2 ANQGSEA. This CDR3 contains 15 residues. CDR3 amino acids: CSVEDLAGEYKERFF. The CDR3 DNA sequence: TGCAGCGTTGAAGATTTGGCAGGTGAATACAAAGAGCGGTTCTTC.

This clonotype was counted at least ten times. V usage is TRBV5-5 and J usage is TRBJ1-3; D is unresolved. The V and J ends lost 2 bases and 4 bases respectively, with 10 bases between them. This CDR3 region has 14 residues. Germline V gene data show CDR1 as SGHKS and CDR2 as YYEKEE (reference sequence). CDR3 protein: CASSFEAAGNTIYF. CDR3 bases: TGTGCCAGCAGCTTTGAGGCAGCGGGAAACACCATATATTTT.

This clonotype was observed a handful of times. This chain joins TRBV12-3 or TRBV12-4 and TRBJ2-7, with TRBD2 as a possible D gene (7 bases). Trimming pared 1 base from V and 8 bases from J, leaving 12 bases between. This CDR3 has 13 amino acids. This CDR3 is CASSLGGGAQQYF. The CDR3 nucleotides read TGTGCCAGCAGTTTAGGGGGGGGGGCTCAGCAGTACTTC.

Regarding this clonotype: One end of the junction fails to match germline, which may point to a read error. The rearrangement uses TRBV11-2 and TRBJ1-1, with D maybe TRBD1 (6 bases). The germline gives CDR1 SGHAT, CDR2 FQNNGV. This CDR3 contains 17 residues. The CDR3 DNA sequence: TGTGCCAGCAGTCCCTCATTCGACAGGAGTATGAACATTGAAGCTTTCTTT. The encoded protein is CASSPSFDRSMNIEAFF.

Notes on this clonotype: At one of its ends the junction is not consistent with the germline gene, which may arise from a read error. This chain links TRBV12-3 or TRBV12-4 with TRBJ1-5, with D possibly TRBD1 on 5 matching bases. The length of the CDR3 is 14 residues. Written as DNA, the CDR3 is TGTGCCAGCAGTAAACTACAGGTTAATCAGCCCCGGCATTTT. Its protein is CASSKLQVNQPRHF.